Below, one T cell receptor (beta chain) is given with its context. As yet, its antigen is unknown. The time point denotes: healthy volunteer bleed at 6 weeks. The authors extracted total RNA from unfractionated whole blood. The CDR3 extends over 16 amino acids. The ends lost 2 bases at V and 6 bases at J; junction bases unmatched: 9. Germline CDR1 is LNHNV and CDR2 is YYDKDF (reference sequence). The library put unique molecular identifiers onto individual cDNA molecules. MiXCR was run by TCRdb on the RACE reads, yielding one entry per CDR3 protein. The data show under 90,000 distinct CDR3 sequences, 8.6% seen once. The sample is drawn from a study of human T cells and chemical hapten exposure. Study observations and caveats: TCRs above 1 in 1000 frequency stayed constant with DPC sensitization.

The chain couples TRBV15 to TRBJ2-7; the match to TRBD2 covers 11 bases. The sample consisted of whole blood. The receptor's source is a male donor in good health. Some clones in this sample may be carry-over from other donors' samples. The CDR3 sequence: CATSRSSTSGSGEQYF. The CDR3 nucleotides are TGTGCCACCAGCAGATCCTCAACTAGCGGGAGTGGCGAGCAGTACTTC.